A selection of T cell receptor beta chains follows, all from one sample in a study of shared clonotypes between healthy human individuals. TCRdb keeps only in-frame clones here, not all; method: immunoSEQ multiplex PCR. The sample consists of about 690,000 clones, less than 95% of them appearing once. Sequencing was done on a sample of memory CD8+ T cells from PBMCs. The source of these receptors is a man aged 18 to 29 in good health. Some clones in this sample may be carry-over from other donors' samples. Each CDR3 is given with its conserved first and last residue. The order of the fields is D gene, J gene, V gene, CDR3 protein, CDR3 DNA. The D gene is left open where the match is weak.

D: NA
J: TRBJ2-1
V: TRBV7-6
CDR3: CASSSRGGRNEQFF
DNA: TGTGCCAGCAGCTCACGGGGCGGCCGCAATGAGCAGTTCTTC

D: NA
J: TRBJ2-2
V: TRBV9
CDR3: CASSAFSGELFF
DNA: TGTGCCAGCAGCGCCTTCTCCGGGGAGCTGTTTTTT

D: NA
J: TRBJ2-7
V: TRBV27
CDR3: CASSSNTAYEQYF
DNA: TGTGCCAGCAGTTCCAATACCGCCTACGAGCAGTACTTC

D: TRBD1
J: TRBJ2-2
V: TRBV9
CDR3: CASSPGQGAGGELFF
DNA: TGTGCCAGCAGCCCAGGACAGGGGGCCGGCGGGGAGCTGTTTTTT

D: NA
J: TRBJ2-6
V: TRBV1
CDR3: CTSSLDCLCTRANVLTF
DNA: TGCACCAGCAGTCTAGACTGTTTGTGCACTCGGGCCAACGTCCTGACTTTC

D: NA
J: TRBJ2-1
V: TRBV18
CDR3: CASSPPGVDSTPYNEQFF
DNA: TGTGCCAGCTCACCACCAGGGGTTGATAGCACCCCCTACAATGAGCAGTTCTTC

D: TRBD1
J: TRBJ2-7
V: TRBV5-8
CDR3: CASSVGTGRYYEQYF
DNA: TGTGCCAGCAGCGTCGGGACAGGGAGGTACTACGAGCAGTACTTC

D: NA
J: TRBJ2-3
V: TRBV19
CDR3: CASSMNRRGDTQYF
DNA: TGTGCCAGTAGTATGAACAGGAGGGGGGATACGCAGTATTTT

D: NA
J: TRBJ2-1
V: TRBV2
CDR3: CASSDTPPGYAYNEQFF
DNA: TGTGCCAGCAGCGACACCCCACCAGGGTACGCGTACAATGAGCAGTTCTTC

D: NA
J: TRBJ2-5
V: TRBV4-3
CDR3: CASSQSWARGGETQYF
DNA: TGCGCCAGCAGCCAATCGTGGGCTAGGGGGGGAGAGACCCAGTACTTC

D: NA
J: TRBJ1-5
V: TRBV6-5
CDR3: CASSYGNYQPQHF
DNA: TGTGCCAGCAGTTACGGGAACTATCAGCCCCAGCATTTT